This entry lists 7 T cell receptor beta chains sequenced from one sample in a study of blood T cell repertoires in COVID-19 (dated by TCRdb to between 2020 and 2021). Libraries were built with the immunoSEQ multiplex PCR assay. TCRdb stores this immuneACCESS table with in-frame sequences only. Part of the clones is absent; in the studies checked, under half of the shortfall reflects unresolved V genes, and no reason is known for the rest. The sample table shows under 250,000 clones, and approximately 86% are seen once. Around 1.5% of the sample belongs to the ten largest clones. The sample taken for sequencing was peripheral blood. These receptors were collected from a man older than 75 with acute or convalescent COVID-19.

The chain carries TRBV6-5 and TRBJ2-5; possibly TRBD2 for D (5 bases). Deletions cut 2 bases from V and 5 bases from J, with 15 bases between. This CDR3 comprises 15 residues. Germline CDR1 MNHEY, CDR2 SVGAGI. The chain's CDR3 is CASSYGTARGETQYF. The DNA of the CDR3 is TGTGCCAGCAGTTACGGTACGGCTAGAGGGGAGACCCAGTACTTC.

The CDR3 nucleotides read TGTGCCAGCAGCGGTATCCTAGGGGACAATGAGCAGTTCTTC. This gives the protein CASSGILGDNEQFF. The genes are TRBV7-8 and TRBJ2-1, with D possibly being TRBD1 (5 bases). The CDR3 runs to 14 residues. Germline V gene data show CDR1 as SGHVS and CDR2 as FQNEAQ. Trimming shortened V by 5 bases and J by 5 bases, and 13 bases separated the two germline ends. Full variable domain (outside the CDR3, taken from reference TRBV7-8 and TRBJ2-1): GAGVSQSPRYKVAKRGQDVALRCDPISGHVSLFWYQQALGQGPEFLTYFQNEAQLDKSGLPSDRFFAERPEGSVSTLKIQRTQQEDSAVYLCASSGILGDNEQFFGPGTRLTVL.

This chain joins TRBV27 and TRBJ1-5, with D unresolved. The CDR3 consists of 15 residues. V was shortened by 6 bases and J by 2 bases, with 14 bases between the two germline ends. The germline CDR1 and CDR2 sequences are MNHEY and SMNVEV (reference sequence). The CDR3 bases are TGTGCCAGCAGGCCGTGGGCCCAGGGCAATCAGCCCCAGCATTTT. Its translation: CASRPWAQGNQPQHF.

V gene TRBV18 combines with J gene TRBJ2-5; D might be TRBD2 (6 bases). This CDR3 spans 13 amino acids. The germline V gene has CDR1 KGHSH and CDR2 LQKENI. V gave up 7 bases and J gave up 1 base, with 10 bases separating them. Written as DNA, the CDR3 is TGTGCCAGCTTCCGGGGGATCCAAGAGACCCAGTACTTC. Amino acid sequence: CASFRGIQETQYF.

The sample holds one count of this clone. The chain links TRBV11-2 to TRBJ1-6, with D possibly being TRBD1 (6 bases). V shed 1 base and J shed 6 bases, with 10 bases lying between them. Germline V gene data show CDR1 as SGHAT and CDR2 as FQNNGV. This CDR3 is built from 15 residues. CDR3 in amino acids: CASSLAGQFNSPLHF. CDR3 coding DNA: TGTGCCAGCAGCTTAGCAGGACAGTTTAATTCACCCCTCCACTTT.

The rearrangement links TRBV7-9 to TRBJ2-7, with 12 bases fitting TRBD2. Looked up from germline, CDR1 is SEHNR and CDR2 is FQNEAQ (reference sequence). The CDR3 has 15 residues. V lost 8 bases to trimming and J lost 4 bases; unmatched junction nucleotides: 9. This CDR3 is CASASITSGRYEQYF. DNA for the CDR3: TGTGCCAGCGCATCGATCACTAGCGGGAGGTACGAGCAGTACTTC.

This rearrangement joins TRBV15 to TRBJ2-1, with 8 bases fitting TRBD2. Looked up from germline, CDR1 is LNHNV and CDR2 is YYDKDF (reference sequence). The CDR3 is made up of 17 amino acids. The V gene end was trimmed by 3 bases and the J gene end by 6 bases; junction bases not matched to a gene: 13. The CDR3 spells CATSSGTSPHFSNEQFF. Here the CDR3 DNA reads TGTGCCACCAGCAGCGGGACTAGTCCCCATTTTTCCAATGAGCAGTTCTTC.